This is a list of T cell receptor beta chains from one sample in a study of cytomegalovirus exposure and HLA in healthy donors. This table comes from immunoSEQ multiplex PCR, and its TCRdb copy is limited to in-frame clones, with some not included. The table lists around 300,000 clones, about 83% of them singletons. The source material was PBMCs. Source of these receptors: a woman in her 40s in good health and CMV-seropositive. Both conserved end residues are part of each CDR3. The D gene is left open where the match is weak. Clone sizes are given selectively: once, few, many, or a class where the clone is expanded.

TRBJ1-2 | TRBV19 | NA | TRBD1 | CASSEPGQGANYGYTF | TGTGCCAGTAGTGAACCGGGACAGGGGGCGAACTATGGCTACACCTTC
TRBJ2-5 | TRBV25-1 | NA | TRBD2 | CASSAMGLGIQYF | TGTGCCAGCAGTGCCATGGGACTAGGGATCCAGTACTTC
TRBJ2-7 | TRBV19 | NA | NA | CASSAASLNDRYEQYF | TGTGCCAGTAGTGCGGCTTCCCTTAATGATCGCTACGAGCAGTACTTC
TRBJ1-6 | TRBV25-1 | NA | NA | CASSGPRPPLHF | TGTGCCAGCAGTGGGCCTCGCCCACCCCTCCACTTT
TRBJ2-6 | TRBV4-3 | medium-sized | NA | CASSQVSGSGANVLTF | TGCGCCAGCAGCCAAGTCTCAGGTTCTGGGGCCAACGTCCTGACTTTC
TRBJ2-5 | TRBV29-1 | NA | TRBD1 | CSVEGTGTQETQYF | TGCAGCGTTGAAGGGACAGGGACCCAAGAGACCCAGTACTTC
TRBJ1-1 | TRBV5-1 | NA | NA | CASSSRDTEAFF | TGCGCCAGCAGCTCCAGGGACACTGAAGCTTTCTTT
TRBJ2-3 | TRBV19 | NA | NA | CASTSGVGTQYF | TGTGCCAGTACTTCCGGAGTCGGTACGCAGTATTTT
TRBJ2-7 | TRBV4-1 | NA | NA | CASSQGASYEQYF | TGCGCCAGCAGCCAAGGAGCCTCATACGAGCAGTACTTC
TRBJ1-1 | TRBV29-1 | once | NA | CSVQRANTEAFF | TGCAGCGTCCAGAGGGCGAACACTGAAGCTTTCTTT
TRBJ2-7 | TRBV9 | NA | TRBD2 | CASSVASGDPYEQYF | TGTGCCAGCAGCGTGGCTAGCGGAGACCCCTACGAGCAGTACTTC
TRBJ1-4 | TRBV7-9 | NA | TRBD1 | CASSPPRQGEKLFF | TGTGCCAGCAGCCCCCCTAGACAGGGCGAAAAACTGTTTTTT
TRBJ2-2 | TRBV28 | once | TRBD1 | CASETGVANTGELFF | TGTGCCAGCGAGACAGGGGTCGCGAACACCGGGGAGCTGTTTTTT
TRBJ2-2 | TRBV7-2 | NA | TRBD2 | CASSSRWSGSLNTGELFF | TGTGCCAGCAGCTCCCGTTGGAGCGGGAGCCTCAACACCGGGGAGCTGTTTTTT
TRBJ1-3 | TRBV5-1 | NA | TRBD1 | CASSFEGAGSGNTIYF | TGCGCCAGCAGCTTTGAGGGGGCCGGGTCGGGAAACACCATATATTTT
TRBJ1-3 | TRBV7-8 | NA | TRBD1 | CASSFTGQPSGNTIYF | TGTGCCAGCAGCTTCACGGGACAGCCCTCTGGAAACACCATATATTTT
TRBJ2-7 | TRBV7-7 | NA | NA | CASSFSSDGGEQYF | TGTGCCAGCAGCTTCAGCTCCGACGGGGGCGAGCAGTACTTC